This section outlines one TCR beta chain sequence together with its context. Repertoires were generated with immunoSEQ multiplex PCR, while TCRdb's copy carries only in-frame clones and drops some. The sample consists of about 62,000 clones, around 88% of them appearing once. This record comes from a study of OX40 agonist ivuxolimab in advanced cancers. Study details: A male proportion of 82.7% was recorded, with mean age around 62 years and range about 23 to 80.

The CDR3 extends over 14 amino acids. In germline, CDR1 is MNHEY, CDR2 SVGAGI. V lost 5 bases to trimming and J lost 6 bases; unmatched junction nucleotides: 3. This TCR was recovered from an adult with an advanced solid tumor such as melanoma, head and neck, liver or kidney cancer. This chain joins TRBV6-5 and TRBJ1-5; 11 nucleotides agree with TRBD1. Specimen: CD4+ or CD8+ T cells sorted from blood, collected in a trial of the OX40 agonist ivuxolimab. The CDR3, as DNA: TGTGCCAGCAGTGGGACAGGGGGTTTTCAGCCCCAGCATTTT. Residues: CASSGTGGFQPQHF.